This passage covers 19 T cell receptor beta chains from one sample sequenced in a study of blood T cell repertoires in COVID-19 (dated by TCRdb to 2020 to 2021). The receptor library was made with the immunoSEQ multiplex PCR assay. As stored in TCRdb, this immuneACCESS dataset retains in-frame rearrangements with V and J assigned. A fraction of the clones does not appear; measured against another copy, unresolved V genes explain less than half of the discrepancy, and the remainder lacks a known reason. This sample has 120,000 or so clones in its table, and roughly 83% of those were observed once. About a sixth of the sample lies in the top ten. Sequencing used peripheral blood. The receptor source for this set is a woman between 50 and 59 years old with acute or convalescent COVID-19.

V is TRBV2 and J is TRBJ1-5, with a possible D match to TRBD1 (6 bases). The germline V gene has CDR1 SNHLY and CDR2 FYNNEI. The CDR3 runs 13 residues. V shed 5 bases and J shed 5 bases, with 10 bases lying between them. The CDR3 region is CASSPGVDQPQHF. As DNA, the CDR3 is TGTGCCAGCAGTCCAGGGGTCGATCAGCCCCAGCATTTT.

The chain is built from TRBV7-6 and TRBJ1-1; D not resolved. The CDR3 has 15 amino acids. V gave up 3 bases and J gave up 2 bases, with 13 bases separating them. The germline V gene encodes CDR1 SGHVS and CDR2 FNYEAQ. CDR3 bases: TGTGCCAGCAGCTTCCGAGGGTCATTTAACACTGAAGCTTTCTTT. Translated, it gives CASSFRGSFNTEAFF.

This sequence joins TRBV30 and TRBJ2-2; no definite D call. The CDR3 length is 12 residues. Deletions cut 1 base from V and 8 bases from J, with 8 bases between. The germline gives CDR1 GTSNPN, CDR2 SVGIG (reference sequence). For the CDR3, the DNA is TGTGCCTGGAGTGCTACGCGGGGGGAGCTGTTTTTT. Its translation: CAWSATRGELFF.

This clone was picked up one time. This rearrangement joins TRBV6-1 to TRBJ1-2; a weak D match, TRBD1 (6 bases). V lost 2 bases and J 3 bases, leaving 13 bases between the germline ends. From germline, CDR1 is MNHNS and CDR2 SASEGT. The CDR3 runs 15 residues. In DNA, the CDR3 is TGTGCCAGCAGTGAAATGTTCAGGGGTGACTATGGCTACACCTTC. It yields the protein CASSEMFRGDYGYTF.

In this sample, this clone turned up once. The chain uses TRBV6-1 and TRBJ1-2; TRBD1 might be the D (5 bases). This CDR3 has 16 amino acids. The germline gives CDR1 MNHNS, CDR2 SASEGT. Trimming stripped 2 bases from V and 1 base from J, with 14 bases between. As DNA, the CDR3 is TGTGCCAGCAGTGAAATTCAATCGACAGTTAACTATGGCTACACCTTC. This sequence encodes CASSEIQSTVNYGYTF.

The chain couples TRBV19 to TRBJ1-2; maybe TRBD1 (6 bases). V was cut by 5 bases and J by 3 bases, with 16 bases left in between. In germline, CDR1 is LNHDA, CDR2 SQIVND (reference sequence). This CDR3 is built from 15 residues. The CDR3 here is CASSPTRGSDYGYTF. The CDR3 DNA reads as TGTGCCAGTAGTCCAACCAGGGGCAGTGACTATGGCTACACCTTC. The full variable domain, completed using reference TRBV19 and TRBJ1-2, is DGGITQSPKYLFRKEGQNVTLSCEQNLNHDAMYWYRQDPGQGLRLIYYSQIVNDFQKGDIAEGYSVSREKKESFPLTVTSAQKNPTAFYLCASSPTRGSDYGYTFGSGTRLTVV.

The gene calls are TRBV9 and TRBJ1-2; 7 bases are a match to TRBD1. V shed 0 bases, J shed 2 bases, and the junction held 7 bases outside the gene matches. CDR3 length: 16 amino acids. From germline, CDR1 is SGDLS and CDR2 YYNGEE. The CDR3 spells CASSVGTGRQNYGYTF. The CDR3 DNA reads TGTGCCAGCAGCGTAGGGACAGGCCGGCAAAACTATGGCTACACCTTC.

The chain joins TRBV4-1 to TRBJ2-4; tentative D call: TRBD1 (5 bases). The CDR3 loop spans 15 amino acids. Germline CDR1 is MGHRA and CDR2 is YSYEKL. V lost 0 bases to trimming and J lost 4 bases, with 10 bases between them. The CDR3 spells CASSQDTTEKNIQYF. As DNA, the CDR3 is TGCGCCAGCAGCCAAGATACGACAGAGAAAAACATTCAGTACTTC.

CDR3 DNA sequence: TGTGCCAGCAGTGATTCACAGGGGAAAGGTCAGCCCCAGCATTTT. Its protein is CASSDSQGKGQPQHF. V is TRBV6-1 and J is TRBJ1-5; the match to TRBD1 covers 7 bases. The germline CDR1 and CDR2 sequences are MNHNS and SASEGT. This CDR3 has 15 residues. V shed 3 bases and J 6 bases; nucleotides not matched to a gene: 8.

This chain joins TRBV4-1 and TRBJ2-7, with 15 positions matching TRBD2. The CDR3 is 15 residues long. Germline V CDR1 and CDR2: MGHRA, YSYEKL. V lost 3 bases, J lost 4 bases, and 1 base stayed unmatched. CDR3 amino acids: CASSQGTSGGYEQYF. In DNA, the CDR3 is TGCGCCAGCAGCCAGGGGACTAGCGGGGGGTACGAGCAGTACTTC.

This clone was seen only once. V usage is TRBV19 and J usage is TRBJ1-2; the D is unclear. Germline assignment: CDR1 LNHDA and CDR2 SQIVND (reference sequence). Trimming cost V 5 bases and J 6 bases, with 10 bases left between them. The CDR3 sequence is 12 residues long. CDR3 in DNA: TGTGCCAGTAGTCGGGGTGGGGATGGCTACACCTTC. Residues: CASSRGGDGYTF.

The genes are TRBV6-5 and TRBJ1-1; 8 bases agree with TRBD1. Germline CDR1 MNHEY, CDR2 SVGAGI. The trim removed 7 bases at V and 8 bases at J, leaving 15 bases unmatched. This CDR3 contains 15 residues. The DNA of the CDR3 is TGTGCCAGCATCCTCCCAATACAGGGGGAGGGGGAAGCTTTCTTT. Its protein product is CASILPIQGEGEAFF.

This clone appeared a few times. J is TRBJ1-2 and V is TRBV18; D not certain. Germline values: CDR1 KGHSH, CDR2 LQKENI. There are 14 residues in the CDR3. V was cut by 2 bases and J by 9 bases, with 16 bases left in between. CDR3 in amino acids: CASSPTDKSYRYTF. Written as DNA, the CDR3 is TGTGCCAGCTCACCAACTGACAAGAGTTATCGCTACACCTTC. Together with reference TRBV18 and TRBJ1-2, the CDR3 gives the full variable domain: NAGVMQNPRHLVRRRGQEARLRCSPMKGHSHVYWYRQLPEEGLKFMVYLQKENIIDESGMPKERFSAEFPKEGPSILRIQQVVRGDSAAYFCASSPTDKSYRYTFGSGTRLTVV.

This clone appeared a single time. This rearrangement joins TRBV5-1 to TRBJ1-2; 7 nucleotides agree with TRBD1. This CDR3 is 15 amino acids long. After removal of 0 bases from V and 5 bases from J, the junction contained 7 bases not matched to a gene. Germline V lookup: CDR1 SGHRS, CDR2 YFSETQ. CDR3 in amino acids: CASSLGTGRSYGYTF. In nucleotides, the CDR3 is TGCGCCAGCAGCTTGGGGACAGGCAGATCGTATGGCTACACCTTC.

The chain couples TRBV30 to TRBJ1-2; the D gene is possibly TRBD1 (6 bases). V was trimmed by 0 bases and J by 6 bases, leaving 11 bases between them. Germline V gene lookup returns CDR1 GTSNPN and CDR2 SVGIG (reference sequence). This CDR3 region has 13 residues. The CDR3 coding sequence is TGTGCCTGGAGTGTACCGCGGGGGCATGGCTACACCTTC. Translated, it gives CAWSVPRGHGYTF.

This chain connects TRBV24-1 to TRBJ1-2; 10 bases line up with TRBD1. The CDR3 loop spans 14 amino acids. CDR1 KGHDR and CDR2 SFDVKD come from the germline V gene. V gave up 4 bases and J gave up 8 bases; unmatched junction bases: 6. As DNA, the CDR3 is TGTGCCACCAGTGACCGGGGACAGGGGAACGGCTACACCTTC. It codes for CATSDRGQGNGYTF.

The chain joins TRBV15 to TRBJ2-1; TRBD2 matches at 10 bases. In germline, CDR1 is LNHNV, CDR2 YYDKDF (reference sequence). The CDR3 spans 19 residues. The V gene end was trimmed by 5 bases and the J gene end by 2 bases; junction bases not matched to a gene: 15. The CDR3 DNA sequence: TGTGCCACCAGCGGGATGGGACTAGCGAGGACTTTCGCCTACAATGAGCAGTTCTTC. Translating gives CATSGMGLARTFAYNEQFF. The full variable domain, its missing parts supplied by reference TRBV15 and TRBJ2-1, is DAMVIQNPRYQVTQFGKPVTLSCSQTLNHNVMYWYQQKSSQAPKLLFHYYDKDFNNEADTPDNFQSRRPNTSFCFLDIRSPGLGDTAMYLCATSGMGLARTFAYNEQFFGPGTRLTVL.

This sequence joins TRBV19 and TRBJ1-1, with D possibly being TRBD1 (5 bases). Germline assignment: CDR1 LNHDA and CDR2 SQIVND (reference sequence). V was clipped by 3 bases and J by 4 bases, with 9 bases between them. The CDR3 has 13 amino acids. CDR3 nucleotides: TGTGCCAGTAGTATGGACATGACCACTGAAGCTTTCTTT. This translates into CASSMDMTTEAFF. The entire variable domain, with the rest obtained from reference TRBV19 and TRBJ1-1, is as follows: DGGITQSPKYLFRKEGQNVTLSCEQNLNHDAMYWYRQDPGQGLRLIYYSQIVNDFQKGDIAEGYSVSREKKESFPLTVTSAQKNPTAFYLCASSMDMTTEAFFGQGTRLTVV.

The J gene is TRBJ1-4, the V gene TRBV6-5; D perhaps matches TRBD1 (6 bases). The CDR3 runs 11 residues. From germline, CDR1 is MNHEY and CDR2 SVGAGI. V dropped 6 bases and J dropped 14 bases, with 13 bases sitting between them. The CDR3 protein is CASRHAGVLFF. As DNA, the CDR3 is TGTGCCAGCAGGCACGCAGGGGTTCTGTTTTTT.